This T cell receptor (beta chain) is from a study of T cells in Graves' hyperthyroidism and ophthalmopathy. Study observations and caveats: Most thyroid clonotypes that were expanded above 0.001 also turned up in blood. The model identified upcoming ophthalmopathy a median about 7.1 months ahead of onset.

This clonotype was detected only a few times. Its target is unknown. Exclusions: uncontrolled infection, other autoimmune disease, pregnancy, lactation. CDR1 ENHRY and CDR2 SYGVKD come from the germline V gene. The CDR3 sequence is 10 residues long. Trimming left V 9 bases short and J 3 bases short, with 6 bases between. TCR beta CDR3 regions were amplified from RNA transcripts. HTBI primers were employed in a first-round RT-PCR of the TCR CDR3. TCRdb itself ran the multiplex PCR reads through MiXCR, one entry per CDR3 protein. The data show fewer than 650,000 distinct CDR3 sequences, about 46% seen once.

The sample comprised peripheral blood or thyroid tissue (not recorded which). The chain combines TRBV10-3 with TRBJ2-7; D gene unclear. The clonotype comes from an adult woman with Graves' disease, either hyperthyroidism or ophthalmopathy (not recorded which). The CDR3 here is CAITSYEQYF. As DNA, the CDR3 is TGTGCCATAACAAGCTACGAGCAGTACTTC.